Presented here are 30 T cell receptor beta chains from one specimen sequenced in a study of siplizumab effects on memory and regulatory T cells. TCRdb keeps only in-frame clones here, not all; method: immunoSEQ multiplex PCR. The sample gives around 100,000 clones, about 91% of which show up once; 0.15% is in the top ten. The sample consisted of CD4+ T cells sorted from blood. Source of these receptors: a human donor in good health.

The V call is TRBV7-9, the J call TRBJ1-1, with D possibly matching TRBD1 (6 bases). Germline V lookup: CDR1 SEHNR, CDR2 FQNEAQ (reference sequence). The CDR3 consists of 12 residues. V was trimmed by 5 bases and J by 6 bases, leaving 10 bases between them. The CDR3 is CASSPQGSEAFF. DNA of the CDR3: TGTGCCAGCAGCCCCCAGGGGTCTGAAGCTTTCTTT.

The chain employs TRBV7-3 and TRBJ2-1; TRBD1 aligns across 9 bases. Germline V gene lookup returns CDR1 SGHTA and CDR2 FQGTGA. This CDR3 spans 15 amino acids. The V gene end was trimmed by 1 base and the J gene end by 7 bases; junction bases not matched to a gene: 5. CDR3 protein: CASSLMAGQGNEQFF. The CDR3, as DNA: TGTGCCAGCAGCTTAATGGCGGGACAGGGAAATGAGCAGTTCTTC.

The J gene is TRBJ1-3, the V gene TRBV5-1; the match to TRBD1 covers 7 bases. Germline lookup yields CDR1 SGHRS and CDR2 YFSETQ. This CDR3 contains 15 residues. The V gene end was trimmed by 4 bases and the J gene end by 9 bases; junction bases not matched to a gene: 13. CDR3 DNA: TGCGCCAGCAGCGTCGACAGGGTAATTAAGGGCACCATATATTTT. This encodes CASSVDRVIKGTIYF. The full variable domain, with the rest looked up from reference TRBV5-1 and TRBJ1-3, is KAGVTQTPRYLIKTRGQQVTLSCSPISGHRSVSWYQQTPGQGLQFLFEYFSETQRNKGNFPGRFSGRQFSNSRSEMNVSTLELGDSALYLCASSVDRVIKGTIYFGEGSWLTVV.

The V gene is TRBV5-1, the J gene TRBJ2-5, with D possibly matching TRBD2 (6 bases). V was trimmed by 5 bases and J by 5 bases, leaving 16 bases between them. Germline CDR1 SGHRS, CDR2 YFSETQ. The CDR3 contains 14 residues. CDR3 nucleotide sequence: TGCGCCAGCAGTCGGGACTCTAGTATCGAGACCCAGTACTTC. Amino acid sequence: CASSRDSSIETQYF.

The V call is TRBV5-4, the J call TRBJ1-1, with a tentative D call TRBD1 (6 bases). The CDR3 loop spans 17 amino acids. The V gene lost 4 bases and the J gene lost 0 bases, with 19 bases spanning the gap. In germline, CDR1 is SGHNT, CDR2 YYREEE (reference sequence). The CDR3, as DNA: TGTGCCAGCAGCAGACAAACAGGGAGTCCCATGAACACTGAAGCTTTCTTT. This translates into CASSRQTGSPMNTEAFF.

The CDR3, as DNA: TGCGCCAGCAGCTTGAGGGGCCGGGACGCTGACTATGGCTACACCTTC. Translating it yields CASSLRGRDADYGYTF. The chain uses TRBV5-1 and TRBJ1-2, with D perhaps matching TRBD1 (5 bases). Germline V CDR1 and CDR2: SGHRS, YFSETQ. Trimming removed 1 base at V and 3 bases at J, with 16 bases between. This CDR3 spans 16 amino acids.

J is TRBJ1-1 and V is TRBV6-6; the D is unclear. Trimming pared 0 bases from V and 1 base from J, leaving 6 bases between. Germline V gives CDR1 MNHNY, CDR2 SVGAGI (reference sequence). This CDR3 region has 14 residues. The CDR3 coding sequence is TGTGCCAGCAGTTACTCGGAGGGGAACACTGAAGCTTTCTTT. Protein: CASSYSEGNTEAFF.

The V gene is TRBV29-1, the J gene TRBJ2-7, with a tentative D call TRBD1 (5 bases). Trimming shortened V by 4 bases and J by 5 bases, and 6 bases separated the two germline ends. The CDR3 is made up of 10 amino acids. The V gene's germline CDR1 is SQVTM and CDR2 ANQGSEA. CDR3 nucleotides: TGCAGCGTTGCAGGGAACGAGCAGTACTTC. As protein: CSVAGNEQYF.

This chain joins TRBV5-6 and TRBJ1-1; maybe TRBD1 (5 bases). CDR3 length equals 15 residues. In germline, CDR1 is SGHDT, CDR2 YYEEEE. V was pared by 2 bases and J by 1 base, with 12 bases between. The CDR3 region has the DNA TGTGCCAGCAGCTTCCCCACTACAGGGAACACTGAAGCTTTCTTT. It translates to CASSFPTTGNTEAFF.

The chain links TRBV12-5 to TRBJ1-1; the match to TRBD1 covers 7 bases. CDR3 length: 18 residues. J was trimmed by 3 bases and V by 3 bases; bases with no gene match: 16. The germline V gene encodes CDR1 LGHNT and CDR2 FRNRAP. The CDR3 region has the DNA TGTGCTAGTGGTTTCCTCATAAACCAAGGGGGCTTGTACACTGAAGCTTTCTTT. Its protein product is CASGFLINQGGLYTEAFF.

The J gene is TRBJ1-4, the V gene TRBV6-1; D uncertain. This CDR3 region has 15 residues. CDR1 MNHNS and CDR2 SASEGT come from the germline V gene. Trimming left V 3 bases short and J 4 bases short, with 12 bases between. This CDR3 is CASSEVRRFNEKLFF. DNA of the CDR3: TGTGCCAGCAGTGAGGTCAGGCGGTTTAATGAAAAACTGTTTTTT.

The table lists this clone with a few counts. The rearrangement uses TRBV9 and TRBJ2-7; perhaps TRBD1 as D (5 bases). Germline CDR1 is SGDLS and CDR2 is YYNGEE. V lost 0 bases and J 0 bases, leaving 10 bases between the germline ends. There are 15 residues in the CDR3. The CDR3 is CASSVGDSYSYEQYF. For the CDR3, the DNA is TGTGCCAGCAGCGTAGGAGACAGCTACTCCTACGAGCAGTACTTC.

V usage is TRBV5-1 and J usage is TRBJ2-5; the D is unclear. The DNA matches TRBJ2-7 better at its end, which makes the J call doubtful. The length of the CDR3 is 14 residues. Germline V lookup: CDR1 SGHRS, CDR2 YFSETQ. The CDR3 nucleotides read TGCGCCAGCAGCGCCAGGACGGCCCCCTACGAGCAGTACTTC. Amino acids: CASSARTAPYEQYF.

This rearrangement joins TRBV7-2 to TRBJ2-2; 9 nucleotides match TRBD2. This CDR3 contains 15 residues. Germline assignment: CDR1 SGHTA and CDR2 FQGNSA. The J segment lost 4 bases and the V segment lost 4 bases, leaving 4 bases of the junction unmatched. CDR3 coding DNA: TGTGCCAGCAGCTCCGGCGGGGGGGCCACCGGGGAGCTGTTTTTT. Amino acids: CASSSGGGATGELFF.

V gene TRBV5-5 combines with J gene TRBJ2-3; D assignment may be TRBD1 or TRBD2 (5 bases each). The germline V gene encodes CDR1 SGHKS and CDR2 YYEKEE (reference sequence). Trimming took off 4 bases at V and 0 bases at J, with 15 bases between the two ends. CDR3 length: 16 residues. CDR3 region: CASSMARGYSTDTQYF. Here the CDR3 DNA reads TGTGCCAGCAGCATGGCCCGGGGCTATAGCACAGATACGCAGTATTTT.

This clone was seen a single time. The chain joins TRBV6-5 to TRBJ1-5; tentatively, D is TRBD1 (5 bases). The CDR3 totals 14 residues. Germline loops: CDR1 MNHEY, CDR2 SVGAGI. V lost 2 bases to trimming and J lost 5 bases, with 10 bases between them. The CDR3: CASSYLATDQPQHF. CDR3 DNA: TGTGCCAGCAGTTACCTCGCGACAGATCAGCCCCAGCATTTT.

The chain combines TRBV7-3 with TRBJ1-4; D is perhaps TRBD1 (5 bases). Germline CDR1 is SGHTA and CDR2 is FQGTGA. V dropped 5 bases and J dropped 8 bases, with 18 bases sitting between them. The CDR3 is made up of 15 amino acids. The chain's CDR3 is CASSLQPGTREKLFF. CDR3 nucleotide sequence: TGTGCCAGCAGCCTTCAGCCGGGGACCCGGGAAAAACTGTTTTTT.

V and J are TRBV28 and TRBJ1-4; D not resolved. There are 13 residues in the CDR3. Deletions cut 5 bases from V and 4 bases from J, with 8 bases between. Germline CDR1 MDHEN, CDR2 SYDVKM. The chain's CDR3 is CASSPQFNEKLFF. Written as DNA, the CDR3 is TGTGCCAGCAGTCCCCAGTTTAATGAAAAACTGTTTTTT.

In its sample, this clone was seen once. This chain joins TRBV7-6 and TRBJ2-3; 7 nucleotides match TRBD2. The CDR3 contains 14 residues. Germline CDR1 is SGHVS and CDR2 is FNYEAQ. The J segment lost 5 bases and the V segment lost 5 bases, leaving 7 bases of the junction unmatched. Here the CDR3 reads CASSIRDYLDTQYF. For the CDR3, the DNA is TGTGCCAGCAGCATCCGGGACTACTTAGATACGCAGTATTTT.

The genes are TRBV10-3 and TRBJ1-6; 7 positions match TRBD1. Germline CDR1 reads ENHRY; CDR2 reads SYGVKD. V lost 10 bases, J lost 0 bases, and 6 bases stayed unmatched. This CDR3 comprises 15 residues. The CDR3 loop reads CATKQGSSYNSPLHF. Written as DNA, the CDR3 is TGTGCCACTAAACAGGGGAGCTCCTATAATTCACCCCTCCACTTT.

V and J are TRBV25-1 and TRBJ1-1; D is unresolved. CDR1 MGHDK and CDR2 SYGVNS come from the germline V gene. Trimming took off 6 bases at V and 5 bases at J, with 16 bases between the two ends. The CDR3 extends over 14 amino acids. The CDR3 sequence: CASSPAGSRTEAFF. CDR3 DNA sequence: TGTGCCAGCAGCCCAGCGGGCAGTCGGACTGAAGCTTTCTTT.

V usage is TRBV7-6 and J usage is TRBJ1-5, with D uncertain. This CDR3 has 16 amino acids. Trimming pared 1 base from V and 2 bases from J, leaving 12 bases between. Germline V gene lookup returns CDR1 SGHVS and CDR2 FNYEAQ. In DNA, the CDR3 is TGTGCCAGCAGCTTAGTTGCGGCAAGCGGCAATCAGCCCCAGCATTTT. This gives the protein CASSLVAASGNQPQHF.

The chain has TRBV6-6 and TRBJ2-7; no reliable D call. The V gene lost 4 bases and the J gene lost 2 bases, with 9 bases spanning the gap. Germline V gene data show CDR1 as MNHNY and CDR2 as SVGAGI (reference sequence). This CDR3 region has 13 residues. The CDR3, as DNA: TGTGCCAGCAGTTCCTTACTTACCTACGAGCAGTACTTC. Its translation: CASSSLLTYEQYF.

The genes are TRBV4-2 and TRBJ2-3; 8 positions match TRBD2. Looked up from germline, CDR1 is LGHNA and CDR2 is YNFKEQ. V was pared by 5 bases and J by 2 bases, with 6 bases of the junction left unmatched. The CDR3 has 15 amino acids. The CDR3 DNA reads TGTGCCAGCAGCAAGACTAGCGCTGTCACAGATACGCAGTATTTT. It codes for CASSKTSAVTDTQYF.

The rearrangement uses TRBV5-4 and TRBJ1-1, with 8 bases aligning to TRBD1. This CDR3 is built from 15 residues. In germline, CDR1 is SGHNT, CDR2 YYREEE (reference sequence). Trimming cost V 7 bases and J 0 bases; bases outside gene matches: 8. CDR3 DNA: TGTGCCAGCGGAATTGGGACAGGTTTGAACACTGAAGCTTTCTTT. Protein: CASGIGTGLNTEAFF.

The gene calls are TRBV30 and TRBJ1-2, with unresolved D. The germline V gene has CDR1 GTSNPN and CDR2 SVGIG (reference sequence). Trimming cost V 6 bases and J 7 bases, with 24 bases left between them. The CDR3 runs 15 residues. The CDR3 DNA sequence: TGTGCCTGCGTCCAGTGGATCAAGATGTCTGGTGGCTACACCTTC. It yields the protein CACVQWIKMSGGYTF. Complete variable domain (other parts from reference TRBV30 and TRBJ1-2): SQTIHQWPATLVQPVGSPLSLECTVEGTSNPNLYWYRQAAGRGLQLLFYSVGIGQISSEVPQNLSASRPQDRQFILSSKKLLLSDSGFYLCACVQWIKMSGGYTFGSGTRLTVV.

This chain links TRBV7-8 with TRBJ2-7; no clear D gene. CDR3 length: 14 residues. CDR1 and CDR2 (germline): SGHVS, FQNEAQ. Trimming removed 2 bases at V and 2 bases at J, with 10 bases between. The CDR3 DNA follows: TGTGCCAGCAGCTTAAAACTGGGCCCCTACGAGCAGTACTTC. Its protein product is CASSLKLGPYEQYF. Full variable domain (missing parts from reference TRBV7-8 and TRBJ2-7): GAGVSQSPRYKVAKRGQDVALRCDPISGHVSLFWYQQALGQGPEFLTYFQNEAQLDKSGLPSDRFFAERPEGSVSTLKIQRTQQEDSAVYLCASSLKLGPYEQYFGPGTRLTVT.

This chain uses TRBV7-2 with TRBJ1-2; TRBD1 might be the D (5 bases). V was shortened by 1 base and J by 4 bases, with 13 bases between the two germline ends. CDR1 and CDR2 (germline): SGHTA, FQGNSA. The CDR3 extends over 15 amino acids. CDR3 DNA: TGTGCCAGCAGCTTAGGGTCCGGACAATCCTATGGCTACACCTTC. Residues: CASSLGSGQSYGYTF.

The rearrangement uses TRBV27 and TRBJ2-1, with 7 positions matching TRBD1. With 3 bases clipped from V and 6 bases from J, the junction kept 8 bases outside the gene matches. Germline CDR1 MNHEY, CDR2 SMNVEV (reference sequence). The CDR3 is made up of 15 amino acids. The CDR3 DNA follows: TGTGCCAGCAGTTTGCTACAGGGGATCCCCAATGAGCAGTTCTTC. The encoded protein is CASSLLQGIPNEQFF.

The CDR3 DNA reads as TGCGCCAGCAGCCAAGTCACAGATACGCAGTATTTT. Encoded protein: CASSQVTDTQYF. The chain links TRBV4-1 to TRBJ2-3, with D hard to call. Trimming removed 1 base from V and 2 bases from J, with 1 base in between. CDR1 and CDR2 from the germline V gene are MGHRA and YSYEKL. The CDR3 extends over 12 amino acids.